This T cell receptor (beta chain) was obtained from a study of beta chain features in type 1 diabetes. This CDR3 has 14 residues. The germline CDR1 and CDR2 sequences are SGHNT and YYREEE (reference sequence). V shed 4 bases and J 3 bases; nucleotides not matched to a gene: 2. Study outcomes and limitations: Patients' naive, central memory and Treg TCRB repertoires seemed closer to one another than those of healthy donors. There were fewer insertions and more deletions at the VDJ junctions of type 1 diabetes patients.

Comment on this clone: Its antigen is unknown.

The isolated RNA, all of it, was reverse transcribed, so expressed TCRB transcripts were what got sequenced. Sequencing used immunoSEQ multiplex PCR; TCRdb keeps in-frame clones, though not all of them. The sample has about 400,000 clones, 10% to 15% seen once. The rearrangement links TRBV5-4 to TRBJ2-3; 10 positions agree with TRBD2. The TCR comes from a man aged 18 to 35 in good health. Sequencing was performed on naive CD4+ T cells from blood. The DNA of the CDR3 is TGTGCCAGCAGCAAACTAGCGGGGACAGATACGCAGTATTTT. It specifies CASSKLAGTDTQYF.